This T cell receptor beta chain was sequenced in a study of blood T cell repertoires in COVID-19 (TCRdb year 2020). Background for the entire study: Collaborator samples came from the United States, Italy and Spain and covered acute and convalescent phases of COVID-19. The prospective study material was composed of cDNA or gDNA derived from T cells, B-cell-depleted T cells, or PBMCs. Nearly every sample came with metadata listing a de-identified subject ID, COVID-19 status, age in years and sex. The repertoires were made available in a free public database intended to serve as a resource for research on the immune response to SARS-CoV-2. The samples were drawn from the first 160 participants of the ongoing ImmuneRACE study and from 1,254 subjects provided by 6 global collaborators. The dataset comprised deeply sampled blood TCRbeta repertoires from subjects exposed to, actively infected with, or recovered from COVID-19. HLA class I and class II types, where available, came from metadata supplied by the sample provider rather than from assay-based typing. The research as a whole found: The quantity of clinical and demographic metadata differed by source and by participant and was supplied without curation.

Enrolling through a virtual design, the prospective study's participants ranged in age from roughly 18 to 100 years and lived across some 23 United States geographic areas. To assign participants to cohorts, the prospective study relied on clinical history that participants themselves reported in a screening survey and a study questionnaire. For ImmuneRACE Cohort 3, a participant was defined as recovered based on two consecutive negative NP/OP PCR tests, clearance by a healthcare professional, or resolution of symptoms. Mobile phlebotomists in the prospective study collected whole blood, serum and a nasopharyngeal or oropharyngeal swab from every participant. Prospective study participants could optionally give additional blood draws and questionnaires over an approximately 2-month period. Blood samples from the prospective study were shipped frozen or at room temperature prior to DNA extraction.

Details on this clone: The antigen it binds to is not known. No base quality values were provided; no much bigger clone lies one nucleotide off.

TCRbeta CDR3 regions were amplified from genomic DNA using the immunoSEQ Assay, a bias-controlled multiplex PCR. The original methods were these. Within the assay, amplification of reference gene primers was used to estimate how many nucleated cells each sample contained. To quantify the absolute abundance of each unique TCRbeta CDR3 rearrangement, sequence reads were collapsed and filtered. For each sample, productive Simpson clonality was calculated as the square root of Simpson's diversity index over productive rearrangements. The table comes from immuneACCESS by way of TCRdb, which keeps in-frame sequences with V and J called. Part of the clones is missing from these tables; in studies checked, under half for an unresolved V gene and the rest for unknown reasons. That table is the source of V, J and clone size, and D and trimming were worked out from the DNA. A total of more than 150,000 clones appear in this sample, about 90% of them only once. The ten largest clones represent roughly 7% of the sample.

The germline V gene (reference sequence) supplies CDR1 SGHNT and CDR2 YYREEE. The CDR3, from cysteine to phenylalanine, totals 16 residues. Of the read, only the CDR3 DNA is kept; its 48 bases are in frame from base 1. Trimming takes 3 bases off V and 2 bases off J; junction bases not matched to a gene: 2. This chain joins TRBV5-4 to TRBJ2-7; 16 nucleotides in the junction match TRBD2. The sample was PBMCs or T cells enriched from blood (not recorded which). This receptor was identified in a woman aged 45 to 65 who had recovered from COVID-19. Read as DNA, the sequence is TGTGCCAGCAGCTCGGGACTAGCGGGAGGGCCCTACGAGCAGTACTTC. It translates to CASSSGLAGGPYEQYF.